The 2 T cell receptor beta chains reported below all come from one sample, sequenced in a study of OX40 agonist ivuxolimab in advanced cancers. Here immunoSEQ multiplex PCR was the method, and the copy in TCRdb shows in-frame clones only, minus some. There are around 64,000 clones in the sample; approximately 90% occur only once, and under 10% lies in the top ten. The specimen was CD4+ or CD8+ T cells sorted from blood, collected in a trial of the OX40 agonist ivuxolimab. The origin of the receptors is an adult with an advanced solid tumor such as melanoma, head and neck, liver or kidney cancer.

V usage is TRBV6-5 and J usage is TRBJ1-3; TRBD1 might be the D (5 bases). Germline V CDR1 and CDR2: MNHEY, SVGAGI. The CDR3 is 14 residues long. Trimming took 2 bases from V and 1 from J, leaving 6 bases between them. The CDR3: CASSYGGSGNTIYF. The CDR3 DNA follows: TGTGCCAGCAGTTACGGGGGTTCTGGAAACACCATATATTTT.

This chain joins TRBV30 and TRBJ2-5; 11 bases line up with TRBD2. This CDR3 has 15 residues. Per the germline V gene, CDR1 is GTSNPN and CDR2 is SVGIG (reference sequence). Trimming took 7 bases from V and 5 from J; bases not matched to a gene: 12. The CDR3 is CALVGWASGRETQYF. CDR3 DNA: TGTGCCTTAGTGGGTTGGGCTAGCGGGAGGGAGACCCAGTACTTC.